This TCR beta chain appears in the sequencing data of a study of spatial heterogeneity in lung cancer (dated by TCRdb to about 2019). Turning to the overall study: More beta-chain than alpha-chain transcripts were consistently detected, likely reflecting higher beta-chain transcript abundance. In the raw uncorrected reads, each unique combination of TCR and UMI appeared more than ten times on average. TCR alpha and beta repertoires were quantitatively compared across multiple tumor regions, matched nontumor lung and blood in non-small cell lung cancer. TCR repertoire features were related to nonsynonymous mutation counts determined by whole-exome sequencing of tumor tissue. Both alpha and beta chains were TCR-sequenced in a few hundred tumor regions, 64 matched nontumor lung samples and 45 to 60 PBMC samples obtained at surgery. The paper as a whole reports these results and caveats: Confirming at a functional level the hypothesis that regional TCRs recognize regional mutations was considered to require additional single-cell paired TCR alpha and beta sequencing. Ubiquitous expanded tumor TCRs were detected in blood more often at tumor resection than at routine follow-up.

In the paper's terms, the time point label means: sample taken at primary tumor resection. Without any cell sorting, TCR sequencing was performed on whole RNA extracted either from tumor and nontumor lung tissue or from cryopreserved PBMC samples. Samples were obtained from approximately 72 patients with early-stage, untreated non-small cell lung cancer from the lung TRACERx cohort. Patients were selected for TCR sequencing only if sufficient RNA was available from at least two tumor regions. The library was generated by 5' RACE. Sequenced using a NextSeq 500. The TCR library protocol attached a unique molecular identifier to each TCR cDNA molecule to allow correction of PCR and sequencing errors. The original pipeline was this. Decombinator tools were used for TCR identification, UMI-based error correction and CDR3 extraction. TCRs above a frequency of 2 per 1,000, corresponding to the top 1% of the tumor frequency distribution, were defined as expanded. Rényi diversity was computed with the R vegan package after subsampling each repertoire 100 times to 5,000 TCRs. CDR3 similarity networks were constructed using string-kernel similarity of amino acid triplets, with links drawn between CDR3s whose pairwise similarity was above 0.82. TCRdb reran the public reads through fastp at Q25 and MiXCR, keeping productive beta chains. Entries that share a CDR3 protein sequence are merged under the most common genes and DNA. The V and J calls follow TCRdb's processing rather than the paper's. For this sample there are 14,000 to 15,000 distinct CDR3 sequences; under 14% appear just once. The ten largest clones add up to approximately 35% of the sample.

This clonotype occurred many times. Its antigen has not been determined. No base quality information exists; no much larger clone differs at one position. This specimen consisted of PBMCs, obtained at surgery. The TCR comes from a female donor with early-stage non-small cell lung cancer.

The nucleotide sequence is given as TGTGCCAGCAGCTTAGGGGCGAACAATGAGCAGTTCTTC. It is translated as CASSLGANNEQFF. The chain was built from TRBV7-9 and TRBJ2-1; no D gene is confidently identified. The germline V gene (reference sequence) supplies CDR1 SEHNR and CDR2 FQNEAQ. From its cysteine to its phenylalanine, the CDR3 spans 13 amino acids. The only DNA kept is the CDR3, 39 bases in frame from the first base. Trimming at the junction amounts to 1 base on V and 5 bases on J, and the germline ends lie 6 bases apart. Supplemented by the reference TRBV7-9 and TRBJ2-1 proteins around the CDR3, the complete variable domain is DTGVSQNPRHKITKRGQNVTFRCDPISEHNRLYWYRQTLGQGPEFLTYFQNEAQLEKSRLLSDRFSAERPKGSFSTLEIQRTEQGDSAMYLCASSLGANNEQFFGPGTRLTVL.